This T cell receptor beta chain was recorded in a study of lymphopenia after photon versus proton radiotherapy. CDR1 is MNHNS and CDR2 is SASEGT in the germline V gene. The ends lost 8 bases at V and 6 bases at J; junction bases unmatched: 7. The CDR3 contains 14 residues. Study results and limitations: After lymphocyte nadir, photon-treated repertoires showed oligoclonal expansion, especially CD8+ Temra.

By its share, this clone is medium-sized. Its antigen is unidentified. Assay used: immunoSEQ multiplex PCR; TCRdb lists only in-frame clones, some missing. The repertoire includes 37,000 or so clones, 70% to 90% of them detected once, and 2.5% to 3.5% sits in the top ten. This specimen consisted of peripheral blood, obtained from a patient treated with photon-based radiotherapy. The sequence derives from a man aged 50 or older with gastric cancer. The chain links TRBV6-1 to TRBJ1-3; 10 bases fit TRBD1. Here the CDR3 reads CASGTGEFENTIYF. CDR3 DNA: TGTGCCAGCGGGACAGGGGAATTCGAAAACACCATATATTTT.